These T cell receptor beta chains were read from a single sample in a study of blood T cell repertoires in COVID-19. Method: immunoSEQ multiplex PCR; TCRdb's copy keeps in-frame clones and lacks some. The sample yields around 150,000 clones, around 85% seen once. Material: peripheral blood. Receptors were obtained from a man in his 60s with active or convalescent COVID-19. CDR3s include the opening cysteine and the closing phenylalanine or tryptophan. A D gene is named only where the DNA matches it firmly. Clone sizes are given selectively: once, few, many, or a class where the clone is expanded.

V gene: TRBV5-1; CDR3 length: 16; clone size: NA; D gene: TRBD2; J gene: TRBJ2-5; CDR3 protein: CASSYRLAGGPETQYF; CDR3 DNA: TGCGCCAGCAGCTACCGACTAGCGGGGGGGCCAGAGACCCAGTACTTC
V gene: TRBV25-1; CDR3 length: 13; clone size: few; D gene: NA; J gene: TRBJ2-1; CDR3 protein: CASRDRNYNEQFF; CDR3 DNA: TGTGCCAGCAGAGACAGAAACTACAATGAGCAGTTCTTC
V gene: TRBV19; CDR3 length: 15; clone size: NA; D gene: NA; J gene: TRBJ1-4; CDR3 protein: CASTGGDATNEKLFF; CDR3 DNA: TGTGCCAGTACCGGCGGGGACGCAACTAATGAAAAACTGTTTTTT
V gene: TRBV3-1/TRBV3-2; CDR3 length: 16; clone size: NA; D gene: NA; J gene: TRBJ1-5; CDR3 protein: CASSPGGGRSNQPQHF; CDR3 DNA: TGTGCCAGCAGCCCGGGGGGGGGCCGCAGCAATCAGCCCCAGCATTTT
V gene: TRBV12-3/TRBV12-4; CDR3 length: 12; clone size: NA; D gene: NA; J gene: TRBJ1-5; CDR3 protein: CASGGGVQPQHF; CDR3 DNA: TGTGCCAGCGGGGGGGGTGTTCAGCCCCAGCATTTT
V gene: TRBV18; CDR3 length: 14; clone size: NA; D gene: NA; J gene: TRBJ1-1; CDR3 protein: CASSPRTGTTEAFF; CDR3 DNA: TGTGCCAGCTCACCACGAACAGGGACCACTGAAGCTTTCTTT
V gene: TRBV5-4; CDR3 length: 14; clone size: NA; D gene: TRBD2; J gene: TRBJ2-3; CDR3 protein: CASSLAGTRDTQYF; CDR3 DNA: TGTGCCAGCAGCTTGGCCGGGACTAGAGATACGCAGTATTTT
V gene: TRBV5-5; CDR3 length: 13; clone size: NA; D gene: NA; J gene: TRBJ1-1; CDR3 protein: CASSLLRNTEAFF; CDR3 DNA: TGTGCCAGCAGCTTGCTCAGGAACACTGAAGCTTTCTTT
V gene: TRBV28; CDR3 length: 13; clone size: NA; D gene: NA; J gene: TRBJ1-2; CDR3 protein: CASSLGQNYGYTF; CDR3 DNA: TGTGCCAGCAGTTTAGGGCAGAACTATGGCTACACCTTC
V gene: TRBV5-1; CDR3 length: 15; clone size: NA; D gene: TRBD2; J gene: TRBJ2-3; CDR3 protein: CASRRTSGYTDTQYF; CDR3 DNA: TGCGCCAGCAGACGGACTAGCGGGTACACAGATACGCAGTATTTT
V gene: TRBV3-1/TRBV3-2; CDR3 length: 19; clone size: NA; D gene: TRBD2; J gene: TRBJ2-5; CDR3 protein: CASSQVGRGEGLRVETQYF; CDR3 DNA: TGTGCCAGCAGCCAAGTAGGTCGGGGGGAGGGGCTGAGAGTGGAGACCCAGTACTTC
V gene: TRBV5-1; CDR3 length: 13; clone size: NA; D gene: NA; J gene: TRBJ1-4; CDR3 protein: CASSLGDNEKLFF; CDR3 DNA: TGCGCCAGCAGCTTGGGCGATAATGAAAAACTGTTTTTT
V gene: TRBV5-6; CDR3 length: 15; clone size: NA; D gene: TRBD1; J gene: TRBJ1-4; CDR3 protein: CASSFSTGGNEKLFF; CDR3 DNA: TGTGCCAGCAGCTTTTCTACAGGGGGAAATGAAAAACTGTTTTTT
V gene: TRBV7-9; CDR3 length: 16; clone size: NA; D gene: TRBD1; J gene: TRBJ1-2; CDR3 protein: CASSHGGTGRNYGYTF; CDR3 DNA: TGTGCCAGCAGCCACGGGGGGACAGGGAGAAACTATGGCTACACCTTC
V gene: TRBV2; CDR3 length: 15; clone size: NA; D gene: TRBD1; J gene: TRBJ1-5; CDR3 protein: CASRSGTGGNQPQHF; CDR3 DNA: TGTGCCAGCAGATCCGGGACAGGGGGGAATCAGCCCCAGCATTTT
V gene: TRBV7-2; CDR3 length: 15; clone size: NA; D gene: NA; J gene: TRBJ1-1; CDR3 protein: CASSLLSEMNTEAFF; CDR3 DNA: TGTGCCAGCAGCTTACTATCGGAGATGAACACTGAAGCTTTCTTT
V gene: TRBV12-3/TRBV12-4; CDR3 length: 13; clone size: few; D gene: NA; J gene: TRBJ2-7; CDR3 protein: CASSFTVNSEQYF; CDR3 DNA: TGTGCCAGCAGTTTTACGGTTAATTCCGAGCAGTACTTC
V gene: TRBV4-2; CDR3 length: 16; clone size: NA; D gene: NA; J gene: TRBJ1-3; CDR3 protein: CASSQAPRGSRNTIYF; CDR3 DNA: TGTGCCAGCAGCCAGGCCCCCCGCGGTTCGCGAAACACCATATATTTT
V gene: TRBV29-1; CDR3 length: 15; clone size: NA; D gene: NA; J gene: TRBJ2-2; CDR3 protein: CSVKLGTTNTGELFF; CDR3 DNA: TGCAGCGTTAAGTTGGGGACAACGAACACCGGGGAGCTGTTTTTT
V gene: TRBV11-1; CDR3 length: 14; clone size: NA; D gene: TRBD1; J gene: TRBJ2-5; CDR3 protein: CASSSGTGQETQYF; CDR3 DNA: TGTGCCAGCAGCTCGGGGACAGGACAAGAGACCCAGTACTTC
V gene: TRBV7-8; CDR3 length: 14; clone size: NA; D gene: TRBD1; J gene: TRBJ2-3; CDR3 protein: CASTRTGDTDTQYF; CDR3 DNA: TGTGCCAGCACTCGGACAGGCGACACAGATACGCAGTATTTT
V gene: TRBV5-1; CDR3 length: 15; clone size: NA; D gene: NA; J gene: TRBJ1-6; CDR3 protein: CASSLAIGATSPLHF; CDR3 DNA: TGCGCCAGCAGCTTGGCCATAGGGGCGACTTCACCCCTCCACTTT
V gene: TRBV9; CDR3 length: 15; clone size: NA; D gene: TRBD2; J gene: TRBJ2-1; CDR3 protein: CASSVSGGAANEQFF; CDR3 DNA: TGTGCCAGCAGCGTAAGCGGGGGGGCCGCGAATGAGCAGTTCTTC
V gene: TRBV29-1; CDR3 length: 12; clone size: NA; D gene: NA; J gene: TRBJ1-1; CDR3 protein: CSVGLGGGKAFF; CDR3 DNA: TGCAGCGTCGGACTGGGCGGGGGAAAAGCTTTCTTT
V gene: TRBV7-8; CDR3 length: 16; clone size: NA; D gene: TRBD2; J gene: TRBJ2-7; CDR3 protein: CASSRGLAGVPYEQYF; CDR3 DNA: TGTGCCAGCAGCCGAGGACTAGCGGGAGTCCCTTACGAGCAGTACTTC
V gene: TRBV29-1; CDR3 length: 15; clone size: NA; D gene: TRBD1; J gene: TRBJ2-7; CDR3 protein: CSVEDRQGVSYEQYF; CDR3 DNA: TGCAGCGTTGAAGATCGACAGGGGGTATCCTACGAGCAGTACTTC
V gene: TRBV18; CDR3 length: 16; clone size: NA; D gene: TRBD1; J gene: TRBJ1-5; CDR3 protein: CASSPPQGGNNQPQHF; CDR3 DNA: TGTGCCAGCTCACCACCGCAGGGGGGAAACAATCAGCCCCAGCATTTT
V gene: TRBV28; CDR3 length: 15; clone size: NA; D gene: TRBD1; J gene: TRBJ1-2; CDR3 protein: CASSRPGQGGYGYTF; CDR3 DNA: TGTGCCAGCAGCCGCCCGGGACAGGGTGGCTATGGCTACACCTTC
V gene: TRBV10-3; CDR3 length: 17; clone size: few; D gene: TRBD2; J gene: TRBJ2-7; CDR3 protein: CAISDTSPLAGDREQYF; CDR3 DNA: TGTGCCATCAGTGATACGAGTCCCCTAGCGGGGGATCGCGAGCAGTACTTC
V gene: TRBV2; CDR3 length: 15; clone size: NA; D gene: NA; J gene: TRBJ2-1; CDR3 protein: CASRDYRDSYNEQFF; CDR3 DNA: TGTGCCAGCAGGGATTACCGGGACTCTTACAATGAGCAGTTCTTC
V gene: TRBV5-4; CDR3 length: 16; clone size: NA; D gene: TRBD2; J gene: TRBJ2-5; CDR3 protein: CASSLGVAGGQETQYF; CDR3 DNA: TGTGCCAGCAGCTTGGGGGTAGCGGGGGGCCAAGAGACCCAGTACTTC
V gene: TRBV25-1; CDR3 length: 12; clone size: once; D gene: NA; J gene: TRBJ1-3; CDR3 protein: CAAGQFGNTIYF; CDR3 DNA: TGTGCCGCAGGGCAGTTCGGAAACACCATATATTTT
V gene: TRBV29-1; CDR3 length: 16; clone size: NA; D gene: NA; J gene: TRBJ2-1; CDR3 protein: CSVEGWGPASYNEQFF; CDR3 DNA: TGCAGCGTTGAAGGGTGGGGGCCGGCCTCCTACAATGAGCAGTTCTTC
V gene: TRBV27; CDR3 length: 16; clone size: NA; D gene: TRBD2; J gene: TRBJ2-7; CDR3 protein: CASSLTGDSGIAEQYF; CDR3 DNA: TGTGCCAGCAGTTTGACGGGGGATAGCGGGATAGCCGAGCAGTACTTC
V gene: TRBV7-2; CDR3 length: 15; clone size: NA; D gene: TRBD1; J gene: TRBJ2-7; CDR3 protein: CASSSDGTGAYEQYF; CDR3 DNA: TGTGCCAGCAGCTCAGACGGGACAGGGGCCTACGAGCAGTACTTC
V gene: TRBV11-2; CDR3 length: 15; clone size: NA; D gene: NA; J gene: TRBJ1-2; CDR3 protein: CASSSLQGLNYGYTF; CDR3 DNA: TGTGCCAGCAGCTCACTACAGGGTCTTAACTATGGCTACACCTTC
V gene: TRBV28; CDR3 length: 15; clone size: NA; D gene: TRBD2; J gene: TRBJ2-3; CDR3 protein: CASSLPGLVQDTQYF; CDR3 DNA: TGTGCCAGCAGTTTACCAGGACTAGTTCAAGATACGCAGTATTTT
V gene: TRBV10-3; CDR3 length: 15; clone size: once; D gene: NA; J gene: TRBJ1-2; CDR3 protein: CAISESRGANYGYTF; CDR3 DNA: TGTGCCATCAGTGAGTCGCGGGGAGCTAACTATGGCTACACCTTC
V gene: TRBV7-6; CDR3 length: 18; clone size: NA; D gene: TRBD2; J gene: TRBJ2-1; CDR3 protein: CASSRLIPLGGGYNEQFF; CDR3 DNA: TGTGCCAGCAGTCGACTAATCCCACTGGGGGGAGGGTACAATGAGCAGTTCTTC
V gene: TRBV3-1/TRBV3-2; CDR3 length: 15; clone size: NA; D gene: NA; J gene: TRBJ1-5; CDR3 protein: CASSPSTGSNQPQHF; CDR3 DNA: TGTGCCAGCAGCCCCAGTACCGGGAGCAATCAGCCCCAGCATTTT
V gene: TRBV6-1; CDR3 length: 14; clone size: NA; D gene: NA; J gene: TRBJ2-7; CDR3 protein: CASSERQGPYEQYF; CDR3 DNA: TGTGCCAGCAGTGAACGGCAGGGGCCCTACGAGCAGTACTTC
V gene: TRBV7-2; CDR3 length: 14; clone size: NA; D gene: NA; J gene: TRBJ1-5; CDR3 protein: CASSSGRYNQPQHF; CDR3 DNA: TGTGCCAGCAGCTCCGGGAGATACAATCAGCCCCAGCATTTT
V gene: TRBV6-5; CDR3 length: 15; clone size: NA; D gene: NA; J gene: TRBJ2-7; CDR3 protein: CASSYSRAATYEQYF; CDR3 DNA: TGTGCCAGCAGTTACTCGAGGGCAGCTACCTACGAGCAGTACTTC
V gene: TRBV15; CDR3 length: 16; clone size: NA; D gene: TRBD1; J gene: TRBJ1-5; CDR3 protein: CATSRAGQGINQPQHF; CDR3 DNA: TGTGCCACCAGCAGGGCGGGACAGGGGATCAATCAGCCCCAGCATTTT
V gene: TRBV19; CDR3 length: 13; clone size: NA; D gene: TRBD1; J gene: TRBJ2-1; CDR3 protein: CAVRGQGYNEQFF; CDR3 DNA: TGTGCCGTGCGGGGACAGGGTTACAATGAGCAGTTCTTC
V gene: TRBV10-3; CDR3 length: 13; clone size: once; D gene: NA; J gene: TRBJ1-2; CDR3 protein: CAIRPGQTYGYTF; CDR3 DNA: TGTGCCATCAGACCGGGACAAACCTATGGCTACACCTTC
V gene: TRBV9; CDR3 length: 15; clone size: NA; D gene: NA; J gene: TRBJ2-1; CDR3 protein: CASSVVPGEGYEQFF; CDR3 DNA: TGTGCCAGCAGCGTAGTGCCGGGAGAAGGGTATGAGCAGTTCTTC
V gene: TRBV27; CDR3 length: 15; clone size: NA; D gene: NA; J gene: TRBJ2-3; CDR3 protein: CASSLLGSSTDTQYF; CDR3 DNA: TGTGCCAGCAGTTTATTAGGTAGCAGCACAGATACGCAGTATTTT
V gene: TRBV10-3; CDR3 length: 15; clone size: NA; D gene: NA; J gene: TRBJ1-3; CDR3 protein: CATGGGRGSGNTIYF; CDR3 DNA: TGTGCCACTGGGGGCGGCCGAGGTTCTGGAAACACCATATATTTT
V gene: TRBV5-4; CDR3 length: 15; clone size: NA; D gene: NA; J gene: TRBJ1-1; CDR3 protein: CASSLAFESGTEAFF; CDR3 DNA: TGTGCCAGCAGCTTGGCCTTCGAGTCGGGCACTGAAGCTTTCTTT
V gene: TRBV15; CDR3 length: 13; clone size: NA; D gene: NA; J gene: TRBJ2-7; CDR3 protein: CATSRDRGYEQYF; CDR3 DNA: TGTGCCACCAGCAGAGATCGAGGGTACGAGCAGTACTTC
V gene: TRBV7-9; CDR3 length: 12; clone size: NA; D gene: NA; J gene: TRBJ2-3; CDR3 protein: CASSLVGHTQYF; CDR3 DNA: TGTGCCAGCAGCTTAGTGGGGCATACGCAGTATTTT
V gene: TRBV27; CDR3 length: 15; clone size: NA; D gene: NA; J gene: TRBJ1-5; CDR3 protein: CASRRAGYSNQPQHF; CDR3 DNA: TGTGCCAGCAGGAGGGCGGGGTATAGCAATCAGCCCCAGCATTTT
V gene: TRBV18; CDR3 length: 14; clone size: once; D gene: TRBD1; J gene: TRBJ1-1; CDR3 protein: CASSVGQLNTEAFF; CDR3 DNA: TGTGCCAGCTCAGTGGGACAGCTGAACACTGAAGCTTTCTTT